This is a list of T cell receptor beta chains from one sample in a study of identical twins. TCRdb processed the 5' RACE reads anew with MiXCR; each CDR3 protein has one entry. The table records approximately 530,000 distinct CDR3 sequences, around 24% of them present only once. The same data also contributed to another study, on yellow fever vaccine responses in identical twins.

Sequencing was done on a sample of CD4+ T cells sorted from blood. These receptors came from a young woman in good health. Both conserved end residues are trimmed from each CDR3. Part of the rows lack a size; the others show once, few, many or a class for expanded clones.

few TRBV28 ASSLAPSSYEQY
- TRBV6-5 ASSYVEVAPEQY
few TRBV27 ASSSGQGEVTQY
- TRBV20-1 SARTKQGRGNTIY
- TRBV20-1 SANEGTGLDYGYT
few TRBV5-1 ASSLIGGAHNEQF
- TRBV12-3/TRBV12-4 ASSLGQGRLF
- TRBV4-1 ASSQVGLGSADTQY
few TRBV5-5 ASSLSPWTGKKETQY
few TRBV7-9 ASSLLEGSGYT
- TRBV29-1 SARQGTVVGEKLF
- TRBV4-2 ASSRLGLAGAWTNSSYNEQF
- TRBV12-3/TRBV12-4 ASSMGADTQY
few TRBV7-9 ASSLEISSREQF
- TRBV6-2/TRBV6-3 ASSKTSYEQY
- TRBV24-1 ATSDLQNEQF
few TRBV2 ASSERQGANSPLH
few TRBV24-1 ATSDFADIQETQY
once TRBV7-6 ASSPLLAGGLTDTQY
- TRBV29-1 SVAPVAGADTQY
few TRBV12-3/TRBV12-4 ATSGTSEYNEQF
- TRBV5-1 ASSEPLPEAKNIQY
few TRBV4-2 ASSQDESNLSRGKYEQY
- TRBV9 ASSVRAGAGAGELF
- TRBV7-9 ASSKGQYNSPLH
- TRBV20-1 SARDSAGRSVRTDTQY
once TRBV5-5 ASSLAITTGREPYEQY
few TRBV28 ASSSGLAIDTQY
- TRBV3-1 ASSPHTGLAGGSDTQY
- TRBV7-8 ASSLGTVAQF
- TRBV12-3/TRBV12-4 ASSHRQGGGYT
many TRBV7-8 ASSLGGSNEQF
few TRBV6-6 AIGRYEQY